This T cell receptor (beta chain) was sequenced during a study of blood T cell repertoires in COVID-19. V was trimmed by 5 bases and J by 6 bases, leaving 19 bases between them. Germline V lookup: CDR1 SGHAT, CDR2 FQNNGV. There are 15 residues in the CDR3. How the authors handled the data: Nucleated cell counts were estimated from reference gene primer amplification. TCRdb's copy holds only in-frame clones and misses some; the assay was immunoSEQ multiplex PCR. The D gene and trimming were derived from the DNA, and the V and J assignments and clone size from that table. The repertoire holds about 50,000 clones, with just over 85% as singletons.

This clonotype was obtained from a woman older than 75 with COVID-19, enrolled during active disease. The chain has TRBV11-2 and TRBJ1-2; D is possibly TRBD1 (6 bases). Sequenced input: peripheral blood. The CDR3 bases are TGTGCCAGCAGCCCGCCGGGACAAAGGCTCCATGGCTACACCTTC. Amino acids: CASSPPGQRLHGYTF.